Below are 16 T cell receptor beta chains sequenced from a single sample in a study of T cell responses to AZD1222 COVID-19 vaccine. Sequenced by immunoSEQ multiplex PCR; TCRdb stores in-frame clones only, minus some. The sample contains approximately 61,000 clones, 81% of which appear only once. Sequences were derived from peripheral blood, sampled 28 days after the second AZD1222 dose. The receptors originated from an adult who received the AZD1222 COVID-19 vaccine.

The genes are TRBV28 and TRBJ2-7; 9 bases align to TRBD1. This CDR3 is built from 15 residues. V dropped 5 bases and J dropped 7; count of bases not matched to a gene: 12. CDR1 is MDHEN and CDR2 is SYDVKM in the germline V gene. The CDR3 region is CASSPPGQGLREQYF. In DNA form, the CDR3 reads TGTGCCAGCAGTCCACCGGGACAGGGATTAAGGGAGCAGTACTTC.

The V gene is TRBV7-2, the J gene TRBJ2-4; possibly TRBD2 for D (7 bases). CDR3 length equals 14 residues. V was pared by 5 bases and J by 4 bases, with 12 bases between. Germline-derived CDR1 and CDR2 are SGHTA and FQGNSA. This chain's CDR3 is CASSASGTKNIQYF. The CDR3 nucleotides are TGTGCCAGCAGCGCCAGCGGGACAAAAAACATTCAGTACTTC.

The chain joins TRBV5-4 to TRBJ2-5; 7 positions match TRBD2. The CDR3 totals 15 residues. Germline CDR1 reads SGHNT; CDR2 reads YYREEE (reference sequence). J was trimmed by 2 bases and V by 3 bases; bases with no gene match: 7. The CDR3 DNA reads as TGTGCCAGCAGCTCCAAACGGGAGGTACAAGAGACCCAGTACTTC. Protein sequence: CASSSKREVQETQYF.

For the CDR3, the DNA is TGTGCCAGCAGTTACTCGGAGTATAATTCACCCCTCCACTTT. As protein: CASSYSEYNSPLHF. This chain links TRBV6-2 or TRBV6-3 with TRBJ1-6; D unclear. CDR1 and CDR2 from the germline V gene are MNHEY and SVGEGT. The CDR3 is made up of 14 amino acids. V lost 0 bases, J lost 4 bases, and 4 bases lay in between.

V is TRBV19 and J is TRBJ2-1, with 10 bases lining up with TRBD2. Germline V gene sequence: CDR1 LNHDA, CDR2 SQIVND (reference sequence). This CDR3 is 16 amino acids long. V gave up 5 bases and J gave up 8 bases; unmatched junction bases: 12. The CDR3 protein is CASSVSSSGSGYEQFF. The CDR3 DNA sequence: TGTGCCAGTAGTGTCTCATCTAGCGGGAGTGGCTATGAGCAGTTCTTC. Combining the CDR3 with reference TRBV19 and TRBJ2-1 gives the whole variable domain DGGITQSPKYLFRKEGQNVTLSCEQNLNHDAMYWYRQDPGQGLRLIYYSQIVNDFQKGDIAEGYSVSREKKESFPLTVTSAQKNPTAFYLCASSVSSSGSGYEQFFGPGTRLTVL.

The chain couples TRBV19 to TRBJ1-1; D remains unclear. Germline V gene sequence: CDR1 LNHDA, CDR2 SQIVND (reference sequence). Trimming took 7 bases from V and 0 from J, leaving 18 bases between them. The CDR3 is 16 amino acids. As DNA, the CDR3 is TGTGCCAGTACTCCCCCTCGGACGGTAGTGAACACTGAAGCTTTCTTT. The encoded protein is CASTPPRTVVNTEAFF.

The chain couples TRBV9 to TRBJ1-2; TRBD1 matches at 8 bases. CDR1 and CDR2 from the germline V gene are SGDLS and YYNGEE. V shed 4 bases, J shed 5 bases, and the junction held 16 bases outside the gene matches. This CDR3 contains 17 residues. CDR3 amino acids: CASSPRPRDRPLYGYTF. DNA for the CDR3: TGTGCCAGCAGCCCACGGCCTCGGGACAGGCCCCTTTATGGCTACACCTTC.

The chain carries TRBV5-6 and TRBJ2-7, with D possibly TRBD1 on 6 matching bases. The CDR3 covers 15 residues. Trimming removed 4 bases at V and 2 bases at J, with 16 bases between. Germline values: CDR1 SGHDT, CDR2 YYEEEE. CDR3 residues: CASSLWAGVTYEQYF. DNA for the CDR3: TGTGCCAGCAGCCTTTGGGCAGGGGTTACCTACGAGCAGTACTTC.

This chain connects TRBV19 to TRBJ2-2; no clear D. Trimming took 5 bases from V and 15 from J, leaving 16 bases between them. The germline V gene encodes CDR1 LNHDA and CDR2 SQIVND (reference sequence). The CDR3 sequence is 12 residues long. In nucleotides, the CDR3 is TGTGCCAGTAGTCTACCGAAGGGCGTGTTGTTTTTT. It yields the protein CASSLPKGVLFF.

V gene TRBV6-1 combines with J gene TRBJ1-6; 10 nucleotides line up with TRBD1. Germline assignment: CDR1 MNHNS and CDR2 SASEGT. Trimming removed 2 bases from V and 9 bases from J; junction bases left unmatched: 7. The CDR3 extends over 16 amino acids. In nucleotides, the CDR3 is TGTGCCAGCAGTGAACGCGACAGGGGGCTTGCTTCACCCCTCCACTTT. This gives the protein CASSERDRGLASPLHF.

The chain has TRBV4-1 and TRBJ1-6; 10 bases align to TRBD1. V lost 3 bases to trimming and J lost 6 bases; unmatched junction nucleotides: 5. The CDR3 spans 16 residues. Germline V gene lookup returns CDR1 MGHRA and CDR2 YSYEKL. The CDR3 DNA reads TGCGCCAGCAGCCAGCATGGACAGGGGGTTAATTCACCCCTCCACTTT. This codes for CASSQHGQGVNSPLHF.

The chain employs TRBV6-2 or TRBV6-3 and TRBJ2-3; D is ambiguous. V was pared by 0 bases and J by 1 base, with 5 bases between. The CDR3 sequence is 14 residues long. Looked up from germline, CDR1 is MNHEY and CDR2 is SVGEGT. This CDR3 reads CASSYSLGTDTQYF. CDR3 bases: TGTGCCAGCAGTTACTCGCTTGGCACAGATACGCAGTATTTT.

The chain couples TRBV14 to TRBJ1-2; a weak D match, TRBD1 (5 bases). CDR3 size: 18 residues. CDR1 SGHDN and CDR2 FVKESK come from the germline V gene. The ends were cut back, 0 bases at V and 4 bases at J, with 21 bases in the middle. The DNA of the CDR3 is TGTGCCAGCAGCCAAGACACCTCCCTCGAGACAGTACTCTATGGCTACACCTTC. Encoded protein: CASSQDTSLETVLYGYTF. Full variable domain (missing parts from reference TRBV14 and TRBJ1-2): EAGVTQFPSHSVIEKGQTVTLRCDPISGHDNLYWYRRVMGKEIKFLLHFVKESKQDESGMPNNRFLAERTGGTYSTLKVQPAELEDSGVYFCASSQDTSLETVLYGYTFGSGTRLTVV.

CDR3 nucleotide sequence: TGTGCCACCTGGACTAGCGGGAGTGAGCAGTTCTTC. It translates to CATWTSGSEQFF. The chain joins TRBV6-5 to TRBJ2-1, with 13 bases that match TRBD2. J was trimmed by 9 bases and V by 10 bases; bases with no gene match: 3. This CDR3 comprises 12 residues. The V gene's germline CDR1 is MNHEY and CDR2 SVGAGI.

The chain has TRBV12-5 and TRBJ2-1; D is uncertain. The germline V and J ends were trimmed by 1 base and 5 bases, with 6 bases remaining between them. Germline values: CDR1 LGHNT, CDR2 FRNRAP. This CDR3 is 13 amino acids long. Here the CDR3 DNA reads TGTGCTAGTGGTTTGGACAGAGACAATGAGCAGTTCTTC. It encodes CASGLDRDNEQFF.

The chain combines TRBV29-1 with TRBJ2-7; a weak D match, TRBD1 (6 bases). Germline V gene data show CDR1 as SQVTM and CDR2 as ANQGSEA. The CDR3 totals 14 residues. Trimming removed 6 bases at V and 3 bases at J, with 18 bases between. CDR3 sequence (DNA): TGCAGCGTCGGTAAACAGGGAGTAGGCTACGAGCAGTACTTC. As protein: CSVGKQGVGYEQYF.